Below, 31 T cell receptor beta chains from the same sample are listed, as sequenced in a study of blood T cells in healthy people across ages. Combining a sample-barcoded 5' primer with a J-beta primer mix, a second PCR ran for roughly 7 to 11 cycles. TCRdb processed the 5' RACE reads anew with MiXCR; each CDR3 protein has one entry. The sample lists roughly 1,500,000 distinct CDR3 sequences, roughly 40% seen once, with 7% to 9.5% in the top ten. The material sequenced was blood. The source of these receptors is a woman aged 18-35 years in good health.

This chain uses TRBV11-2 with TRBJ2-7; D is undetermined. The V end lost 5 bases, the J end lost 7 bases, and 15 bases lay between the germline ends. CDR1 is SGHAT and CDR2 is FQNNGV in the germline V gene. The CDR3 loop spans 13 amino acids. The CDR3 sequence: CASSPRLSKEQYF. The CDR3 DNA reads TGTGCCAGCAGCCCACGACTCTCCAAGGAGCAGTACTTC.

The chain recombines TRBV20-1 with TRBJ1-2; D unresolved. CDR1 is DFQATT, CDR2 SNEGSKA, per germline (reference sequence). This CDR3 is 11 amino acids long. The V and J ends lost 7 bases and 3 bases respectively, with 9 bases between them. This chain's CDR3 is CSGPVHYGYTF. The CDR3 bases are TGCAGTGGGCCGGTCCACTATGGCTACACCTTC.

The gene calls are TRBV2 and TRBJ2-5; D is uncertain. The DNA end favors TRBJ2-7, so the J call may be wrong. CDR1 SNHLY and CDR2 FYNNEI come from the germline V gene. The CDR3 length is 12 residues. Here the CDR3 DNA reads TGTGCCAGCAACTCGAACAAGAACGAGCAGTACTTC. Its translation: CASNSNKNEQYF.

The chain is built from TRBV2 and TRBJ2-7; D remains ambiguous. The DNA end is more similar to TRBJ2-5, so the J call may be wrong. CDR1 is SNHLY, CDR2 FYNNEI, per germline. CDR3 length equals 13 residues. The CDR3 coding sequence is TGTGCCAGCAGTGATGGAGACTCCGAGACCCAGTACTTC. Protein sequence: CASSDGDSETQYF.

This chain links TRBV29-1 with TRBJ2-1, with 7 nucleotides matching TRBD1. Germline CDR1 and CDR2: SQVTM and ANQGSEA. The trim removed 3 bases at V and 2 bases at J, leaving 10 bases unmatched. The CDR3 spans 16 residues. The CDR3 here is CSVDGFPGQPYNEQFF. CDR3 DNA sequence: TGCAGCGTTGACGGTTTTCCGGGACAGCCCTACAATGAGCAGTTCTTC.

This clonotype was counted a few times. The V and J genes are TRBV9 and TRBJ2-4, with 9 positions matching TRBD1. Trimming at V came to 2 bases and at J to 1 base, leaving 4 bases not matched to a gene. The germline V gene encodes CDR1 SGDLS and CDR2 YYNGEE. This CDR3 has 16 amino acids. The CDR3: CASSVSGQGAKNIQYF. CDR3 DNA sequence: TGTGCCAGCAGCGTTTCAGGACAGGGGGCCAAAAACATTCAGTACTTC.

The chain is built from TRBV20-1 and TRBJ1-2; D remains unclear. The CDR3 spans 11 residues. Trimming left V 6 bases short and J 8 bases short, with 13 bases between. Germline CDR1 DFQATT, CDR2 SNEGSKA (reference sequence). The CDR3 nucleotides are TGCAGTGCCCCGGGTGGGAACGGCTACACCTTC. Protein: CSAPGGNGYTF.

The CDR3 sequence: CASSHRGGPEAFF. The CDR3 DNA reads TGTGCCAGCAGCCACCGCGGCGGCCCTGAAGCTTTCTTT. This chain uses TRBV21-1 with TRBJ1-1. TRBV21-1 is given as a pseudogene. The CDR3 spans 13 residues.

The chain's CDR3 is CASSQGGQNSYEQYF. As DNA, the CDR3 is TGTGCCAGCAGCCAAGGGGGACAGAATTCCTACGAGCAGTACTTC. The chain joins TRBV3-1 to TRBJ2-7; 7 bases are shared with TRBD1. V lost 1 base and J lost 1; bases outside the gene matches: 4. Germline-derived CDR1 and CDR2 are LGHDT and YNNKEL (reference sequence). CDR3 length: 15 amino acids.

The J gene is TRBJ2-1, the V gene TRBV7-9; TRBD2 aligns across 7 bases. The CDR3 loop spans 18 amino acids. Trimming cost V 4 bases and J 0 bases; bases outside gene matches: 12. Germline V gene lookup returns CDR1 SEHNR and CDR2 FQNEAQ (reference sequence). CDR3 nucleotides: TGTGCCAGCAGCTCTAAACCCGGGGCTAGCGGCTCCTACAATGAGCAGTTCTTC. Its translation: CASSSKPGASGSYNEQFF.

The chain carries TRBV11-1 and TRBJ2-7; 8 bases align to TRBD2. Unmatched junction bases numbered 27, after V lost 1 base and J lost 7 bases. CDR1 and CDR2 from the germline V gene are SGHAT and FQDESV (reference sequence). The CDR3 spans 21 residues. CDR3 bases: TGTGCCAGCAGCTTAGACTGGGTGATAGCGGGACTGCCCAGCTCCTACAATGAGCAGTACTTC. It is translated as CASSLDWVIAGLPSSYNEQYF.

The chain joins TRBV18 to TRBJ2-1; 10 bases are a match to TRBD2. The length of the CDR3 is 15 residues. Germline CDR1 and CDR2: KGHSH and LQKENI. The ends lost 4 bases at V and 8 bases at J; junction bases unmatched: 8. The CDR3 is CASSQQREGLDEQFF. The CDR3 coding sequence is TGTGCCAGCTCACAACAGCGGGAGGGCCTGGATGAGCAGTTCTTC.

The CDR3 sequence is CASRPRQGFYGYTF. The DNA of the CDR3 is TGTGCCAGCAGACCGAGACAGGGCTTCTATGGCTACACCTTC. V gene TRBV5-6 combines with J gene TRBJ1-2; 7 nucleotides agree with TRBD1. The junction had 8 bases not matched to a gene; V was cut back by 5 bases and J by 4 bases. Germline V gene data show CDR1 as SGHDT and CDR2 as YYEEEE. CDR3 size: 14 residues.

This chain joins TRBV5-1 and TRBJ2-5, with TRBD1 matching over 10 bases. The CDR3 loop spans 16 amino acids. Germline values: CDR1 SGHRS, CDR2 YFSETQ. J was trimmed by 4 bases and V by 0 bases; bases with no gene match: 6. CDR3 sequence (DNA): TGCGCCAGCAGCTTGGTGACAGGGGGCAGTGGAGAGACCCAGTACTTC. This codes for CASSLVTGGSGETQYF.

This clonotype has a handful of counts. The chain is built from TRBV14 and TRBJ2-7; 7 bases are a match to TRBD1. The trim removed 5 bases at V and 6 bases at J, leaving 4 bases unmatched. The CDR3 covers 12 residues. The V gene's germline CDR1 is SGHDN and CDR2 FVKESK. CDR3 coding DNA: TGTGCCAGCAGCAGATACAGGGGCGAGCAGTACTTC. This sequence encodes CASSRYRGEQYF.

V is TRBV3-1 and J is TRBJ1-1; D remains unclear. The CDR3 is 12 residues long. Germline CDR1 and CDR2: LGHDT and YNNKEL (reference sequence). The germline V and J ends were trimmed by 1 base and 6 bases, with 6 bases remaining between them. CDR3 coding DNA: TGTGCCAGCAGCCAAGCCGGCGCTGAAGCTTTCTTT. Its protein is CASSQAGAEAFF.

The rearrangement uses TRBV12-3 or TRBV12-4 and TRBJ1-1; 10 bases agree with TRBD1. J was trimmed by 4 bases and V by 2 bases; bases with no gene match: 7. The CDR3 covers 16 residues. CDR3 residues: CASSLWGDRGGTEAFF. In DNA form, the CDR3 reads TGTGCCAGCAGTTTATGGGGGGACAGGGGAGGCACTGAAGCTTTCTTT.

The chain is built from TRBV12-3 or TRBV12-4 and TRBJ2-4; 7 bases line up with TRBD2. The CDR3 length is 12 residues. V lost 4 bases, J lost 13 bases, and 7 bases stayed unmatched. CDR3 nucleotide sequence: TGTGCCAGCAGTTACCTCGCGGGGGACCAGTACTTC. It codes for CASSYLAGDQYF.

To note about this clonotype: The junction departs from the called germline gene at one end, perhaps through a read error. J is TRBJ2-2 and V is TRBV12-3 or TRBV12-4; D gene uncertain. The CDR3 has 13 residues. This CDR3 is CAGSHFLAGELFF. CDR3 sequence (DNA): TGTGCCGGCAGTCATTTTTTGGCCGGGGAGCTGTTTTTT.

This clonotype was picked up one time. The chain joins TRBV12-3 or TRBV12-4 to TRBJ1-2, with D uncertain. The CDR3 has 14 amino acids. Trimming removed 7 bases from V and 10 bases from J, with 22 bases in between. CDR3 amino acids: CASINLPGEADYTF. For the CDR3, the DNA is TGTGCCAGCATCAATCTCCCCGGGGAAGCTGACTACACCTTC.

V and J are TRBV10-3 and TRBJ2-5; TRBD1 is a possible D gene (6 bases). There are 15 residues in the CDR3. Germline CDR1 is ENHRY and CDR2 is SYGVKD. Trimming took off 3 bases at V and 4 bases at J, with 15 bases between the two ends. This CDR3 reads CAISDTRGGRETQYF. Written as DNA, the CDR3 is TGTGCCATCAGTGACACTAGAGGGGGAAGAGAGACCCAGTACTTC.

The chain combines TRBV12-3 or TRBV12-4 with TRBJ1-2, with 8 bases fitting TRBD1. V was pared by 3 bases and J by 2 bases, with 8 bases of the junction left unmatched. CDR3 length equals 16 residues. CDR3 loop: CASSFHGTGGNYGYTF. The CDR3 DNA is TGTGCCAGCAGTTTTCACGGGACAGGAGGAAACTATGGCTACACCTTC.

This chain connects TRBV13 to TRBJ1-1; the match to TRBD1 covers 8 bases. The trim removed 5 bases at V and 6 bases at J, leaving 5 bases unmatched. CDR3 length equals 13 residues. CDR1 and CDR2 (germline): PRHDT, FYEKMQ (reference sequence). As DNA, the CDR3 is TGTGCCAGCAGCATTACAGGGGGTGCTGAAGCTTTCTTT. It encodes CASSITGGAEAFF.

V usage is TRBV2 and J usage is TRBJ2-3; maybe TRBD1 (6 bases). The V gene lost 4 bases and the J gene lost 0 bases, with 14 bases spanning the gap. The CDR3 has 16 residues. Germline V CDR1 and CDR2: SNHLY, FYNNEI. CDR3 DNA: TGTGCCAGCAGTGTTCAGGGACAACTAAGCACAGATACGCAGTATTTT. It codes for CASSVQGQLSTDTQYF. The whole variable domain, filled in from reference TRBV2 and TRBJ2-3, reads EPEVTQTPSHQVTQMGQEVILRCVPISNHLYFYWYRQILGQKVEFLVSFYNNEISEKSEIFDDQFSVERPDGSNFTLKIRSTKLEDSAMYFCASSVQGQLSTDTQYFGPGTRLTVL.

V is TRBV21-1 and J is TRBJ1-2. TRBV21-1 is a known pseudogene. CDR3 size: 14 residues. In DNA form, the CDR3 reads TGTGCCAGCAGCAACGACTGCGGGAAGGATGGCTACACCTTC. Protein sequence: CASSNDCGKDGYTF.

This clonotype appeared a few times. The V and J genes are TRBV20-1 and TRBJ1-2; weak D call: TRBD1 (6 bases). Germline V gene data show CDR1 as DFQATT and CDR2 as SNEGSKA (reference sequence). This CDR3 is 13 amino acids long. Trimming cost V 5 bases and J 2 bases, with 12 bases left between them. In DNA, the CDR3 is TGCAGTGCTCGGGGGCAGGGCAACTATGGCTACACCTTC. This encodes CSARGQGNYGYTF.

This clonotype was counted between two and nine times. The rearrangement links TRBV6-1 to TRBJ1-2; D is ambiguous. The CDR3 is 11 residues long. Germline V lookup: CDR1 MNHNS, CDR2 SASEGT. Trimming removed 11 bases at V and 4 bases at J, with 11 bases between. CDR3 coding DNA: TGTGCCGCCGGGGAGAGCTATGGCTACACCTTC. Translated, it gives CAAGESYGYTF.

The V gene is TRBV20-1, the J gene TRBJ2-5; the match to TRBD2 covers 11 bases. Germline values: CDR1 DFQATT, CDR2 SNEGSKA (reference sequence). There are 14 residues in the CDR3. Trimming cost V 1 base and J 5 bases; bases outside gene matches: 3. The CDR3 here is CSARVTSGSETQYF. The CDR3 nucleotides read TGCAGTGCTAGAGTAACTAGCGGGAGTGAGACCCAGTACTTC.

The chain combines TRBV5-4 with TRBJ2-5; D is possibly TRBD2 (7 bases). Germline CDR1 SGHNT, CDR2 YYREEE (reference sequence). V lost 2 bases and J lost 11, with 22 bases in between. The CDR3 covers 15 residues. The CDR3 loop reads CASSLFGAGAYEQYF. DNA of the CDR3: TGTGCCAGCAGCTTATTTGGGGCGGGGGCATATGAGCAGTACTTC.

This clonotype was found a few times. The rearrangement joins TRBV5-1 to TRBJ1-5; D gene unclear. Trimming stripped 0 bases from V and 10 bases from J, with 17 bases between. The CDR3 extends over 15 amino acids. Germline V lookup: CDR1 SGHRS, CDR2 YFSETQ. The CDR3 DNA is TGCGCCAGCAGCTTGGATGGCCGAGAGACGAGACCCCAGCATTTT. This gives the protein CASSLDGRETRPQHF.

Here the CDR3 reads CASSPPGHQSSTDTQYF. The CDR3 DNA reads TGTGCCAGCTCACCACCAGGGCACCAGTCTAGCACAGATACGCAGTATTTT. The rearrangement links TRBV18 to TRBJ2-3; D remains ambiguous. V was clipped by 0 bases and J by 0 bases, with 13 bases between them. CDR1 and CDR2 from the germline V gene are KGHSH and LQKENI. The CDR3 length is 17 residues.